These T cell receptor beta chains were read from a single sample in a study of blood T cell repertoires in COVID-19. Profiled with immunoSEQ multiplex PCR; TCRdb holds only in-frame clones, not every one. Among 150,000 to 200,000 clones listed, 88% were seen once. Sequencing was carried out using PBMCs or T cells enriched from blood (not recorded which). Source of these receptors: a woman aged 18-29 years who had recovered from COVID-19. CDR3s include the opening cysteine and the closing phenylalanine or tryptophan. A D gene is named only where the DNA matches it firmly. Only some rows state a clone size, as once, few, many or a class for expanded clones.

size: once
V: TRBV4-2
J: TRBJ1-4
D: TRBD1
CDR3: CASSQGAGQGGEEKLFF
DNA: TGTGCCAGCAGCCAGGGGGCCGGACAGGGAGGAGAAGAAAAACTGTTTTTT

size: .
V: TRBV19
J: TRBJ2-7
D: TRBD1
CDR3: CASSAQGLLRGEQYF
DNA: TGTGCCAGTAGTGCACAGGGGCTGCTAAGAGGGGAGCAGTACTTC

size: .
V: TRBV28
J: TRBJ1-5
D: .
CDR3: CASSLVGGNQPQHF
DNA: TGTGCCAGCAGTTTGGTCGGGGGTAATCAGCCCCAGCATTTT

size: .
V: TRBV19
J: TRBJ2-1
D: TRBD1
CDR3: CASSMDRANEQFF
DNA: TGTGCCAGTAGTATGGACAGGGCGAATGAGCAGTTCTTC

size: .
V: TRBV10-1
J: TRBJ2-3
D: .
CDR3: CASSETSRTQYF
DNA: TGCGCCAGCAGTGAGACATCGCGGACGCAGTATTTT

size: .
V: TRBV13
J: TRBJ1-2
D: .
CDR3: CASSSPPTDSGNYGYTF
DNA: TGTGCCAGCAGCTCCCCCCCGACAGACTCTGGGAACTATGGCTACACCTTC

size: .
V: TRBV27
J: TRBJ1-6
D: TRBD1
CDR3: CASRSETRQGVNSPLHF
DNA: TGTGCCAGCAGAAGCGAAACCAGACAGGGGGTGAATTCACCCCTCCACTTT

size: .
V: TRBV24-1
J: TRBJ2-2
D: TRBD1
CDR3: CATSDPDRGLGGELFF
DNA: TGTGCCACCAGTGACCCGGACAGGGGTCTGGGCGGGGAGCTGTTTTTT

size: .
V: TRBV4-3
J: TRBJ2-5
D: .
CDR3: CASSLGSPPETQYF
DNA: TGCGCCAGCAGCCTAGGGAGTCCGCCGGAGACCCAGTACTTC

size: .
V: TRBV4-1
J: TRBJ2-1
D: .
CDR3: CASSQESASGTGSYNEQFF
DNA: TGCGCCAGCAGCCAAGAAAGCGCTAGCGGGACAGGCTCCTACAATGAGCAGTTCTTC

size: .
V: TRBV15
J: TRBJ2-3
D: TRBD1
CDR3: CATSRGPGTGGADTQYF
DNA: TGTGCCACCAGCAGAGGTCCCGGGACAGGGGGCGCAGATACGCAGTATTTT

size: .
V: TRBV18
J: TRBJ2-7
D: TRBD1
CDR3: CASSPLGQGFYEQYF
DNA: TGTGCCAGCTCACCCCTTGGACAGGGGTTCTACGAGCAGTACTTC

size: few
V: TRBV28
J: TRBJ2-7
D: TRBD2
CDR3: CASSLSLYYLAAGRVYEQYF
DNA: TGTGCCAGCAGTTTATCTTTGTATTATTTAGCGGCGGGGAGGGTATACGAGCAGTACTTC

size: .
V: TRBV28
J: TRBJ1-3
D: TRBD1
CDR3: CASSFVTGLISGNTIYF
DNA: TGTGCCAGCAGTTTTGTGACAGGGTTAATCTCTGGAAACACCATATATTTT

size: .
V: TRBV30
J: TRBJ1-2
D: .
CDR3: CAWSRDTDYGYTF
DNA: TGTGCCTGGAGCCGAGATACGGACTATGGCTACACCTTC

size: .
V: TRBV28
J: TRBJ1-2
D: .
CDR3: CAIANREYFGYTF
DNA: TGTGCCATCGCGAACAGGGAATACTTTGGCTACACCTTC

size: .
V: TRBV6-2/TRBV6-3
J: TRBJ2-5
D: TRBD2
CDR3: CASSSGLAGGVTQYF
DNA: TGTGCCAGCAGTTCGGGACTAGCGGGAGGGGTGACCCAGTACTTC

size: .
V: TRBV15
J: TRBJ1-5
D: .
CDR3: CATSSNPGQRLIQPQHF
DNA: TGTGCCACCAGCAGCAATCCGGGACAACGACTAATCCAGCCCCAGCATTTT

size: .
V: TRBV27
J: TRBJ1-4
D: .
CDR3: CASSFLATNEKLFF
DNA: TGTGCCAGCAGTTTCCTTGCAACTAATGAAAAACTGTTTTTT

size: .
V: TRBV7-9
J: TRBJ2-3
D: .
CDR3: CASSLVRGYRSTDTQYF
DNA: TGTGCCAGCAGCTTAGTAAGGGGCTACAGGTCCACAGATACGCAGTATTTT

size: .
V: TRBV29-1
J: TRBJ2-3
D: .
CDR3: CSVSTSFSTDTQYF
DNA: TGCAGCGTGTCGACTAGTTTTTCCACAGATACGCAGTATTTT

size: .
V: TRBV20-1
J: TRBJ1-2
D: .
CDR3: CSASPGTNYGYTF
DNA: TGCAGTGCTAGTCCGGGGACTAACTATGGCTACACCTTC

size: once
V: TRBV7-2
J: TRBJ1-1
D: .
CDR3: CASSETGRGTEAFF
DNA: TGTGCCAGCAGCGAGACAGGTCGGGGCACTGAAGCTTTCTTT

size: .
V: TRBV4-2
J: TRBJ1-1
D: TRBD1
CDR3: CASSQSTGATEAFF
DNA: TGTGCCAGCAGCCAATCGACAGGGGCCACTGAAGCTTTCTTT

size: .
V: TRBV7-2
J: TRBJ1-5
D: .
CDR3: CASSLSRTSYSNQPQHF
DNA: TGTGCCAGCAGCCTCTCTAGGACATCTTATAGCAATCAGCCCCAGCATTTT

size: .
V: TRBV5-1
J: TRBJ2-1
D: .
CDR3: CASSLGQGSYNEQFF
DNA: TGCGCCAGCAGCTTGGGTCAGGGGAGCTACAATGAGCAGTTCTTC

size: .
V: TRBV2
J: TRBJ2-2
D: .
CDR3: CASRGAGTGELFF
DNA: TGTGCCAGCAGGGGGGCTGGTACCGGGGAGCTGTTTTTT

size: .
V: TRBV19
J: TRBJ2-7
D: .
CDR3: CASSIESGPSYEQYF
DNA: TGTGCCAGTAGTATAGAAAGCGGGCCGTCCTACGAGCAGTACTTC

size: .
V: TRBV5-1
J: TRBJ2-1
D: TRBD2
CDR3: CASSPQPGTSFNEQFF
DNA: TGCGCCAGCAGCCCGCAACCCGGGACTAGCTTCAATGAGCAGTTCTTC

size: .
V: TRBV28
J: TRBJ1-3
D: .
CDR3: CASSGGQHSGNTIYF
DNA: TGTGCCAGCAGTGGGGGACAACACTCTGGAAACACCATATATTTT

size: .
V: TRBV9
J: TRBJ2-3
D: TRBD1
CDR3: CASSVQGGTSTDTQYF
DNA: TGTGCCAGCAGCGTACAAGGGGGCACTAGCACAGATACGCAGTATTTT

size: .
V: TRBV19
J: TRBJ2-1
D: .
CDR3: CASQETVGEQFF
DNA: TGTGCCAGTCAGGAAACCGTTGGTGAGCAGTTCTTC

size: .
V: TRBV7-9
J: TRBJ1-1
D: .
CDR3: CASSLEGELVEAFF
DNA: TGTGCCAGCAGCTTAGAGGGGGAGTTGGTTGAAGCTTTCTTT

size: few
V: TRBV28
J: TRBJ1-2
D: TRBD1
CDR3: CASSPQGARYYGYTF
DNA: TGTGCCAGCAGTCCCCAGGGGGCGCGTTACTATGGCTACACCTTC

size: .
V: TRBV18
J: TRBJ1-3
D: .
CDR3: CASSPGSPSSGNTIYF
DNA: TGTGCCAGCTCACCAGGTTCGCCGAGCTCTGGAAACACCATATATTTT

size: .
V: TRBV5-1
J: TRBJ1-6
D: .
CDR3: CASSLAGDYNSPLHF
DNA: TGCGCCAGCAGCTTGGCGGGGGACTACAATTCACCCCTCCACTTT

size: few
V: TRBV18
J: TRBJ1-1
D: .
CDR3: CASSPEPIEAPQRAFF
DNA: TGTGCCAGCTCACCGGAACCAATAGAGGCCCCTCAGCGAGCTTTCTTT

size: .
V: TRBV5-4
J: TRBJ2-3
D: TRBD2
CDR3: CASSHAASGVDTQYF
DNA: TGTGCCAGCAGTCATGCCGCCAGCGGGGTAGATACGCAGTATTTT

size: .
V: TRBV3-1/TRBV3-2
J: TRBJ2-2
D: TRBD2
CDR3: CASSKGLAGGPNTGELFF
DNA: TGTGCCAGCTCAAAGGGACTAGCGGGAGGGCCGAACACCGGGGAGCTGTTTTTT

size: .
V: TRBV7-3
J: TRBJ1-1
D: TRBD1
CDR3: CASSEDRGTEAFF
DNA: TGTGCCAGCAGCGAGGACAGGGGCACTGAAGCTTTCTTT

size: few
V: TRBV6-1
J: TRBJ2-2
D: .
CDR3: CASSGLEGAENTGELFF
DNA: TGTGCCAGCAGTGGCCTGGAGGGGGCCGAAAACACCGGGGAGCTGTTTTTT

size: .
V: TRBV30
J: TRBJ2-6
D: .
CDR3: CAWSLLGDWVSGANVLTF
DNA: TGTGCCTGGAGTCTCCTAGGGGACTGGGTCTCCGGGGCCAACGTCCTGACTTTC

size: .
V: TRBV3-1/TRBV3-2
J: TRBJ1-1
D: TRBD1
CDR3: CASSATTNRGGIGMNTEAFF
DNA: TGTGCCAGCAGCGCAACGACAAACAGGGGGGGGATCGGCATGAACACTGAAGCTTTCTTT

size: once
V: TRBV28
J: TRBJ2-7
D: TRBD1
CDR3: CASSPSGQGLSYEQYF
DNA: TGTGCCAGCAGTCCGTCGGGACAGGGACTTTCCTACGAGCAGTACTTC

size: .
V: TRBV9
J: TRBJ1-6
D: .
CDR3: CASSVEEGAQYNSPLHF
DNA: TGTGCCAGCAGCGTAGAGGAAGGGGCCCAATATAATTCACCCCTCCACTTT

size: .
V: TRBV2
J: TRBJ2-3
D: .
CDR3: CARRPLDRGTQYF
DNA: TGTGCCAGGCGCCCTCTTGATCGGGGTACGCAGTATTTT

size: few
V: TRBV20-1
J: TRBJ2-2
D: .
CDR3: CSASEQGRGDTGELFF
DNA: TGCAGTGCTAGTGAACAGGGACGTGGGGACACCGGGGAGCTGTTTTTT

size: many
V: TRBV25-1
J: TRBJ2-7
D: .
CDR3: CASGDYEQYF
DNA: TGTGCCAGCGGAGATTACGAGCAGTACTTC

size: .
V: TRBV19
J: TRBJ2-5
D: .
CDR3: CASTPNPGTPETQYF
DNA: TGTGCCAGTACTCCCAATCCCGGGACACCAGAGACCCAGTACTTC

size: .
V: TRBV10-2
J: TRBJ2-2
D: .
CDR3: CASSARGRAAGELFF
DNA: TGCGCCAGCAGTGCTAGGGGGAGGGCCGCCGGGGAGCTGTTTTTT

size: .
V: TRBV7-3
J: TRBJ2-1
D: TRBD1
CDR3: CASSSGTGGKQFF
DNA: TGTGCCAGCAGCTCGGGGACAGGGGGAAAGCAGTTCTTC

size: .
V: TRBV30
J: TRBJ2-1
D: TRBD2
CDR3: CAWSEPAGAFNEQFF
DNA: TGTGCCTGGAGTGAACCCGCGGGAGCGTTCAATGAGCAGTTCTTC

size: .
V: TRBV11-3
J: TRBJ2-6
D: .
CDR3: CASSPGGGSSGANVLTF
DNA: TGTGCCAGCAGCCCCGGTGGGGGGAGCTCTGGGGCCAACGTCCTGACTTTC